The 2 T cell receptor beta chains below come from one sample, sequenced in a study of cytomegalovirus exposure and HLA in healthy donors. The PCR was carried out with 60 Vbeta primers and 13 Jbeta primers. Profiled with immunoSEQ multiplex PCR; TCRdb holds only in-frame clones, not every one. The sample has roughly 240,000 clones, just under 80% seen once. Sequenced input: PBMCs. The receptors were sampled from a boy younger than 18 in good health and CMV-seronegative.

In its sample, this clone was seen a few times. The chain is built from TRBV18 and TRBJ2-1, with TRBD2 matching over 13 bases. In germline, CDR1 is KGHSH, CDR2 LQKENI. This CDR3 is built from 16 residues. V was clipped by 3 bases and J by 8 bases; unmatched bases: 7. DNA for the CDR3: TGTGCCAGCTCACCGAGACTAGCGGGGGGTTACGATGAGCAGTTCTTC. Translating it yields CASSPRLAGGYDEQFF.

The chain uses TRBV7-9 and TRBJ1-1; D not resolved. The germline CDR1 and CDR2 sequences are SEHNR and FQNEAQ (reference sequence). V lost 1 base, J lost 1 base, and 10 bases lay in between. The CDR3 has 15 amino acids. The CDR3, as DNA: TGTGCCAGCAGCTTAGATCAGAGGAGGAACACTGAAGCTTTCTTT. It translates to CASSLDQRRNTEAFF.